These 23 T cell receptor beta chains were all obtained from the same sample, sequenced in a study of graft-versus-host responses after intestinal transplantation. Only in-frame clones appear in the TCRdb table, and some are missing; sequencing was by immunoSEQ multiplex PCR. In the table there are around 90,000 clones, approximately 95% of which are singletons. No cognate antigen is known for these TCRs. Source: unstimulated CD8+ T cells sorted from spleen or lymph node cells, taken before intestinal transplant. All receptors come from a human donor who received an intestinal transplant.

The gene calls are TRBV4-1 and TRBJ2-7; 9 positions agree with TRBD1. J was trimmed by 4 bases and V by 1 base; bases with no gene match: 5. The CDR3 covers 15 residues. CDR1 MGHRA and CDR2 YSYEKL come from the germline V gene. The chain's CDR3 is CASSQVEQGAYEQYF. The CDR3 DNA reads as TGCGCCAGCAGCCAAGTGGAACAGGGGGCTTACGAGCAGTACTTC.

J is TRBJ1-1 and V is TRBV27; 8 positions match TRBD1. The CDR3 spans 15 residues. The ends lost 3 bases at V and 4 bases at J; junction bases unmatched: 7. Germline lookup yields CDR1 MNHEY and CDR2 SMNVEV (reference sequence). This chain's CDR3 is CASSFSGGFSTEAFF. CDR3 nucleotides: TGTGCCAGCAGTTTCTCAGGGGGCTTTTCCACTGAAGCTTTCTTT.

The chain uses TRBV7-2 and TRBJ1-2; a possible D gene is TRBD1 (5 bases). CDR3 length: 17 residues. V was cut by 5 bases and J by 5 bases, with 24 bases left in between. The germline gives CDR1 SGHTA, CDR2 FQGNSA. The CDR3 DNA reads as TGTGCCAGCAGCACCAAGTCACCGGGACGGGGGGGATATGGCTACACCTTC. Its protein is CASSTKSPGRGGYGYTF.

The chain recombines TRBV7-9 with TRBJ2-5; 9 bases are a match to TRBD2. CDR3 length: 16 residues. V lost 1 base, J lost 4 bases, and 7 bases stayed unmatched. Germline V gene sequence: CDR1 SEHNR, CDR2 FQNEAQ (reference sequence). In nucleotides, the CDR3 is TGTGCCAGCAGCTTAGAGTCCGGGACTAGCCCAGAGACCCAGTACTTC. Translated, it gives CASSLESGTSPETQYF.

This clone was detected once. The rearrangement links TRBV9 to TRBJ1-3, with 7 positions matching TRBD1. The CDR3 consists of 15 residues. J gave up 0 bases and V 3 bases, and 3 bases lay outside the gene matches. Germline assignment: CDR1 SGDLS and CDR2 YYNGEE. The CDR3 protein is CASSGGQSSGNTIYF. CDR3 sequence (DNA): TGTGCCAGCAGCGGGGGACAGAGCTCTGGAAACACCATATATTTT.

This sequence joins TRBV27 and TRBJ2-7; D not resolved. Germline V gene lookup returns CDR1 MNHEY and CDR2 SMNVEV (reference sequence). The V end lost 3 bases, the J end lost 2 bases, and 8 bases lay between the germline ends. This CDR3 contains 13 residues. CDR3 residues: CASSFGTPYEQYF. In DNA, the CDR3 is TGTGCCAGCAGTTTTGGCACGCCCTACGAGCAGTACTTC.

The rearrangement links TRBV28 to TRBJ2-7; D gene ambiguous. Germline V gives CDR1 MDHEN, CDR2 SYDVKM. CDR3 length equals 14 residues. V was shortened by 2 bases and J by 2 bases, with 10 bases between the two germline ends. In DNA form, the CDR3 reads TGTGCCAGCAGTTTAAAGCCCTCTACCTACGAGCAGTACTTC. It codes for CASSLKPSTYEQYF.

The V gene is TRBV5-6, the J gene TRBJ2-7; 8 bases are shared with TRBD1. After removal of 5 bases from V and 4 bases from J, the junction contained 14 bases not matched to a gene. CDR1 is SGHDT, CDR2 YYEEEE, per germline. The CDR3 runs 16 residues. The CDR3 DNA sequence: TGTGCCAGCAGTTCTTTTAGACAGGGGATGAAATACGAGCAGTACTTC. The encoded protein is CASSSFRQGMKYEQYF.

This clone was picked up one time. This chain uses TRBV4-1 with TRBJ2-5, with 11 nucleotides matching TRBD2. Germline CDR1 MGHRA, CDR2 YSYEKL. The CDR3 contains 15 residues. Unmatched junction bases numbered 6, after V lost 4 bases and J lost 5 bases. CDR3 protein: CASSLTSGEMETQYF. The CDR3 bases are TGCGCCAGCAGCCTGACTAGCGGGGAGATGGAGACCCAGTACTTC.

The genes are TRBV4-1 and TRBJ2-1; D is possibly TRBD1 (6 bases). The CDR3 runs to 17 residues. Germline CDR1 and CDR2: MGHRA and YSYEKL. Between the trimmed V and J ends, which lost 0 bases and 3 bases, there was a span of 15 bases. In DNA form, the CDR3 reads TGCGCCAGCAGCCAAGATAGTGCAGGGGTCTACTACAATGAGCAGTTCTTC. Residues: CASSQDSAGVYYNEQFF.

The V gene is TRBV6-1, the J gene TRBJ1-2, with a possible D match to TRBD1 (6 bases). The CDR3 is 14 residues long. Per the germline V gene, CDR1 is MNHNS and CDR2 is SASEGT. The V and J ends lost 1 base and 4 bases respectively, with 10 bases between them. Written as DNA, the CDR3 is TGTGCCAGCAGTGAAGAGGGGGGGGGCTATGGCTACACCTTC. It encodes CASSEEGGGYGYTF.

The V gene is TRBV19, the J gene TRBJ2-1; 8 nucleotides agree with TRBD2. The CDR3 is made up of 14 amino acids. The V and J ends lost 7 bases and 4 bases, in that order; junction bases with no gene match: 6. Germline V lookup: CDR1 LNHDA, CDR2 SQIVND (reference sequence). The CDR3 reads CASNAGGFYNEQFF. For the CDR3, the DNA is TGTGCCAGTAACGCGGGAGGCTTTTACAATGAGCAGTTCTTC.

This chain joins TRBV4-1 and TRBJ2-2; 15 bases agree with TRBD2. The germline V gene has CDR1 MGHRA and CDR2 YSYEKL. Germline trimming cut 1 base from V and 2 bases from J; bases unmatched to any gene: 14. The CDR3 totals 22 residues. The CDR3 is CASSQGPLPGTSGGKNTGELFF. As DNA, the CDR3 is TGCGCCAGCAGCCAAGGGCCTCTCCCTGGGACTAGCGGGGGGAAAAACACCGGGGAGCTGTTTTTT.

The chain combines TRBV19 with TRBJ2-5; 10 positions match TRBD2. This CDR3 is 15 amino acids long. V was clipped by 5 bases and J by 5 bases; unmatched bases: 8. Germline V gives CDR1 LNHDA, CDR2 SQIVND (reference sequence). Here the CDR3 reads CASSFFLAGEETQYF. The CDR3 nucleotides read TGTGCCAGTAGTTTCTTCCTAGCGGGAGAGGAGACCCAGTACTTC.

This chain joins TRBV9 and TRBJ1-5; 8 nucleotides align to TRBD1. The CDR3 runs to 14 residues. V lost 3 bases, J lost 6 bases, and 5 bases stayed unmatched. Germline-derived CDR1 and CDR2 are SGDLS and YYNGEE. The CDR3 DNA reads TGTGCCAGCAGCGCGACAGGGGAAGGTCAGCCCCAGCATTTT. Its translation is CASSATGEGQPQHF.

The J gene is TRBJ2-6, the V gene TRBV6-4; 9 nucleotides match TRBD1. The CDR3 contains 19 residues. The V and J ends lost 3 bases and 0 bases, in that order; junction bases with no gene match: 9. CDR1 is MRHNA and CDR2 is SNTAGT in the germline V gene. CDR3: CASSEPRDRAHSGANVLTF. In DNA form, the CDR3 reads TGTGCCAGCAGTGAACCCCGGGACAGGGCGCACTCTGGGGCCAACGTCCTGACTTTC.

The genes are TRBV11-2 and TRBJ2-3; TRBD1 matches 10 bases. The V segment lost 4 bases and the J segment 2 bases; nucleotides outside the gene matches: 12. Germline V gene lookup returns CDR1 SGHAT and CDR2 FQNNGV. This CDR3 contains 18 residues. The chain's CDR3 is CASSSTSGTGVYTDTQYF. CDR3 nucleotide sequence: TGTGCCAGCAGCTCAACTTCCGGGACAGGGGTTTACACAGATACGCAGTATTTT.

Here the CDR3 DNA reads TGTGCCAGCAGTGAAGTTGCCGGGGAGTCCTACAATGAGCAGTTCTTC. It codes for CASSEVAGESYNEQFF. The chain recombines TRBV2 with TRBJ2-1; weak D call: TRBD2 (5 bases). The CDR3 is 16 residues long. V lost 1 base, J lost 1 base, and 11 bases lay in between. CDR1 SNHLY and CDR2 FYNNEI come from the germline V gene.

The chain links TRBV27 to TRBJ1-1, with D perhaps TRBD1 (5 bases). CDR1 is MNHEY, CDR2 SMNVEV, per germline (reference sequence). The CDR3 loop spans 15 amino acids. V was trimmed by 2 bases and J by 0 bases, leaving 10 bases between them. The CDR3 DNA is TGTGCCAGCAGTTTAACCGGGACTTTGAACACTGAAGCTTTCTTT. This sequence encodes CASSLTGTLNTEAFF.

The CDR3 protein is CASSMGGLREQNEQFF. Here the CDR3 DNA reads TGTGCCAGCAGCATGGGGGGACTACGCGAACAGAATGAGCAGTTCTTC. The gene calls are TRBV7-9 and TRBJ2-1, with TRBD2 matching 7 bases. The CDR3 is 16 amino acids. Germline loops: CDR1 SEHNR, CDR2 FQNEAQ (reference sequence). After removal of 5 bases from V and 7 bases from J, the junction contained 14 bases not matched to a gene.

The chain is built from TRBV4-1 and TRBJ2-1, with 8 bases lining up with TRBD2. Losses at the gene ends were 0 bases for V and 4 bases for J; bases not matched to a gene: 11. This CDR3 is 18 amino acids long. Germline loops: CDR1 MGHRA, CDR2 YSYEKL. CDR3 DNA sequence: TGCGCCAGCAGCCAAGATCCTCCGGGAGGGCCGGAATACAATGAGCAGTTCTTC. It is translated as CASSQDPPGGPEYNEQFF.

V usage is TRBV4-1 and J usage is TRBJ1-3; D not certain. Per the germline V gene, CDR1 is MGHRA and CDR2 is YSYEKL. The CDR3 contains 16 residues. V gave up 2 bases and J gave up 2 bases, with 13 bases separating them. The DNA for the CDR3 is TGCGCCAGCAGCCAACCCGGGGTAATGACTGGAAACACCATATATTTT. Residues: CASSQPGVMTGNTIYF.

The chain combines TRBV29-1 with TRBJ2-3; D remains ambiguous. CDR3 length: 13 residues. Trimming removed 7 bases at V and 6 bases at J, with 17 bases between. The germline V gene encodes CDR1 SQVTM and CDR2 ANQGSEA. CDR3 coding DNA: TGCAGCGCCCCCTTTCTTAGTGTTGATACGCAGTATTTT. Its protein product is CSAPFLSVDTQYF.